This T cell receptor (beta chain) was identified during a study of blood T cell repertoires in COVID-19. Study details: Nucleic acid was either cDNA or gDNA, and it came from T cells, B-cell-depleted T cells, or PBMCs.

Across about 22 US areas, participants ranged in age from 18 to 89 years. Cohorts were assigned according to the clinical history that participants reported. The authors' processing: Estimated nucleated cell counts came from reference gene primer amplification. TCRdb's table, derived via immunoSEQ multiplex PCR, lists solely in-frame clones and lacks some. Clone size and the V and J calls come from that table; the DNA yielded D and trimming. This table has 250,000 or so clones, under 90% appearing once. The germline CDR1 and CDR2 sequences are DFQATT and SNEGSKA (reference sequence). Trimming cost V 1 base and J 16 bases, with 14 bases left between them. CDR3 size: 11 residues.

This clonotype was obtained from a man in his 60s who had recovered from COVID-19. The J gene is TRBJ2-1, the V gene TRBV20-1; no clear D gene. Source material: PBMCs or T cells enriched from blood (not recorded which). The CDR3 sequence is CSARAGSHPFF. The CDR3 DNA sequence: TGCAGTGCTAGAGCCGGGTCTCACCCCTTCTTC.